This T cell receptor (beta chain) came from a study of beta chain features in type 1 diabetes. All of the isolated RNA was reverse transcribed, so expressed TCRB transcripts were sequenced. The repertoire was sequenced with immunoSEQ multiplex PCR; TCRdb's copy has only in-frame clones and lacks some. The sample lists approximately 250,000 clones, about 10% occurring once. This sequence was found in a woman aged 18-35 years in good health. Sample: naive CD4+ T cells from blood.

CDR3 nucleotides: TGCGCCAGCAGCCCCGGACAGTCCGGGGAGCTGTTTTTT. This translates into CASSPGQSGELFF. The V gene is TRBV5-1, the J gene TRBJ2-2, with D tentatively TRBD1 (6 bases). Trimming removed 4 bases from V and 6 bases from J, with 10 bases in between. This CDR3 has 13 residues. Germline V gives CDR1 SGHRS, CDR2 YFSETQ. Using reference TRBV5-1 and TRBJ2-2 for the parts outside the CDR3, the full variable domain is KAGVTQTPRYLIKTRGQQVTLSCSPISGHRSVSWYQQTPGQGLQFLFEYFSETQRNKGNFPGRFSGRQFSNSRSEMNVSTLELGDSALYLCASSPGQSGELFFGEGSRLTVL.